Listed below are T cell receptor beta chains from one sample, sequenced in a study of T cell responses to AZD1222 COVID-19 vaccine. Profiled with immunoSEQ multiplex PCR; TCRdb holds only in-frame clones, not every one. The data hold about 120,000 clones, with 87% observed a single time. The sample here was peripheral blood, taken 28 days after the second AZD1222 dose. The receptors derive from an adult who received the AZD1222 COVID-19 vaccine. CDR3s include the opening cysteine and the closing phenylalanine or tryptophan. A D gene is named only where the DNA matches it firmly. A clone size is listed for some rows: how often the clone was seen (once, few, many), or a class if it is expanded.

size,V,D,J,CDR3,DNA
NA,TRBV7-9,NA,TRBJ1-2,CASSPGGFGYTF,TGTGCCAGCAGCCCGGGTGGGTTTGGCTACACCTTC
NA,TRBV4-3,TRBD1,TRBJ1-4,CASSQGTGPNEKLFF,TGCGCCAGCAGCCAAGGGACAGGCCCTAATGAAAAACTGTTTTTT
NA,TRBV19,NA,TRBJ1-5,CASSKEDSNQPQHF,TGTGCCAGTAGTAAGGAGGATAGCAATCAGCCCCAGCATTTT
NA,TRBV7-3,NA,TRBJ1-3,CASSLSSVGSGNTIYF,TGTGCCAGCAGCTTATCGTCAGTGGGCTCTGGAAACACCATATATTTT
once,TRBV19,NA,TRBJ2-1,CASSMGPDHTYNEQFF,TGTGCCAGTAGTATGGGCCCAGATCACACGTACAATGAGCAGTTCTTC
NA,TRBV6-5,TRBD1,TRBJ2-5,CASSRDSSQETQYF,TGTGCCAGCAGTCGGGACAGCTCCCAAGAGACCCAGTACTTC
once,TRBV24-1,TRBD1,TRBJ1-5,CATRLDRGSNQPQHF,TGTGCCACCAGACTAGACAGGGGTAGCAATCAGCCCCAGCATTTT
NA,TRBV14,NA,TRBJ1-1,CASRGPGLGTGHTEAFF,TGTGCCAGCAGGGGACCGGGCTTGGGTACGGGGCACACTGAAGCTTTCTTT
NA,TRBV5-5,NA,TRBJ1-6,CASSQGRINSPLHF,TGTGCCAGCAGCCAGGGACGGATTAATTCACCCCTCCACTTT
NA,TRBV6-5,NA,TRBJ2-3,CASSDSSPSTDTQYF,TGTGCCAGCAGTGACTCTTCCCCTAGCACAGATACGCAGTATTTT
NA,TRBV5-4,TRBD2,TRBJ2-7,CASSLAGGREQYF,TGTGCCAGCAGCCTAGCGGGGGGGCGTGAGCAGTACTTC
NA,TRBV3-1/TRBV3-2,NA,TRBJ2-7,CASSPNDRTYEQYF,TGTGCCAGCAGCCCAAACGACAGAACCTACGAGCAGTACTTC
NA,TRBV6-2/TRBV6-3,NA,TRBJ2-6,CASSGPPSGANVLTF,TGTGCCAGCAGCGGGCCGCCCTCTGGGGCCAACGTCCTGACTTTC
NA,TRBV5-6,NA,TRBJ1-2,CASSFRTIVNYGYTF,TGTGCCAGCAGCTTTAGAACAATCGTTAACTATGGCTACACCTTC
few,TRBV7-2,NA,TRBJ2-2,CASSRGGQWTGELFF,TGTGCCAGCAGCAGGGGGGGCCAATGGACCGGGGAGCTGTTTTTT
NA,TRBV3-1/TRBV3-2,TRBD2,TRBJ2-7,CASSPRGSGGYEQYF,TGTGCCAGCAGCCCCCGGGGTAGCGGGGGCTACGAGCAGTACTTC
NA,TRBV29-1,NA,TRBJ1-1,CSVESQGFTEAFF,TGCAGCGTTGAGTCGCAGGGCTTTACTGAAGCTTTCTTT
NA,TRBV7-3,NA,TRBJ1-6,CASSLSAGDRSNSPLHF,TGTGCCAGCAGCTTATCGGCAGGGGATAGGAGTAATTCACCCCTCCACTTT
NA,TRBV11-1,NA,TRBJ2-1,CASTKIGDPLYNEQFF,TGTGCCAGCACTAAGATCGGGGATCCTTTATACAATGAGCAGTTCTTC
NA,TRBV5-1,NA,TRBJ1-1,CASSLPSEESFF,TGCGCCAGCAGCTTACCGAGTGAGGAATCTTTCTTT
NA,TRBV7-2,TRBD1,TRBJ1-2,CASSLDRGLGGYTF,TGTGCCAGCAGCTTAGACAGGGGACTCGGCGGCTACACCTTC
NA,TRBV5-6,TRBD1,TRBJ1-4,CASSLSPDRVYEKLFF,TGTGCCAGCAGCTTGTCACCGGACAGGGTATATGAAAAACTGTTTTTT
NA,TRBV6-6,NA,TRBJ2-2,CASTTGGNTGELFF,TGTGCCAGCACCACCGGGGGGAACACCGGGGAGCTGTTTTTT
NA,TRBV15,TRBD2,TRBJ2-3,CATLPSGADTQYF,TGTGCCACCCTTCCTAGCGGGGCAGATACGCAGTATTTT
NA,TRBV7-9,NA,TRBJ1-5,CASSPTNGEDQPQHF,TGTGCCAGCAGCCCGACGAATGGGGAAGATCAGCCCCAGCATTTT
once,TRBV25-1,TRBD1,TRBJ1-1,CASGQGGNTEAFF,TGTGCCAGCGGACAGGGCGGGAACACTGAAGCTTTCTTT
NA,TRBV4-2,NA,TRBJ1-2,CASSPKESFGVANYGYTF,TGTGCCAGCAGCCCCAAGGAATCTTTCGGGGTCGCTAACTATGGCTACACCTTC
NA,TRBV11-2,NA,TRBJ1-3,CASSQEGYSGNTIYF,TGTGCCAGCAGCCAAGAGGGGTACTCTGGAAACACCATATATTTT